This T cell receptor beta chain was identified in a study of blood T cells in healthy people across ages. Using a J-beta primer mix together with a sample-barcoded 5' primer, a second PCR was run for roughly 6 to 11 cycles. TCRdb used MiXCR to reprocess the 5' RACE reads, holding one entry per CDR3 protein. The sample shows roughly 1,500,000 distinct CDR3 sequences, roughly 40% of them seen only once. In the case of this clonotype: The antigen is unknown. A much larger clone differs from this one at a single base, so this may be a read error.

Broader study findings: Fewer expanded clones and more diversity marked long-lived versus aged donors. Diversity figures derived from one million T cells were judged to underestimate the true value. No one knew whether donors had CMV, which possibly confounded expanded clonotype changes.

The CDR3 runs 13 residues. Germline V gene data show CDR1 as MNHEY and CDR2 as SMNVEV (reference sequence). This receptor was identified in a woman under 30 in good health. The rearrangement links TRBV27 to TRBJ1-2; 9 positions match TRBD1. The sequencing sample was made of blood. CDR3 loop: CAGSLTGGFGYTF. The DNA for the CDR3 is TGTGCCGGCAGTCTCACAGGGGGCTTTGGCTACACCTTC.